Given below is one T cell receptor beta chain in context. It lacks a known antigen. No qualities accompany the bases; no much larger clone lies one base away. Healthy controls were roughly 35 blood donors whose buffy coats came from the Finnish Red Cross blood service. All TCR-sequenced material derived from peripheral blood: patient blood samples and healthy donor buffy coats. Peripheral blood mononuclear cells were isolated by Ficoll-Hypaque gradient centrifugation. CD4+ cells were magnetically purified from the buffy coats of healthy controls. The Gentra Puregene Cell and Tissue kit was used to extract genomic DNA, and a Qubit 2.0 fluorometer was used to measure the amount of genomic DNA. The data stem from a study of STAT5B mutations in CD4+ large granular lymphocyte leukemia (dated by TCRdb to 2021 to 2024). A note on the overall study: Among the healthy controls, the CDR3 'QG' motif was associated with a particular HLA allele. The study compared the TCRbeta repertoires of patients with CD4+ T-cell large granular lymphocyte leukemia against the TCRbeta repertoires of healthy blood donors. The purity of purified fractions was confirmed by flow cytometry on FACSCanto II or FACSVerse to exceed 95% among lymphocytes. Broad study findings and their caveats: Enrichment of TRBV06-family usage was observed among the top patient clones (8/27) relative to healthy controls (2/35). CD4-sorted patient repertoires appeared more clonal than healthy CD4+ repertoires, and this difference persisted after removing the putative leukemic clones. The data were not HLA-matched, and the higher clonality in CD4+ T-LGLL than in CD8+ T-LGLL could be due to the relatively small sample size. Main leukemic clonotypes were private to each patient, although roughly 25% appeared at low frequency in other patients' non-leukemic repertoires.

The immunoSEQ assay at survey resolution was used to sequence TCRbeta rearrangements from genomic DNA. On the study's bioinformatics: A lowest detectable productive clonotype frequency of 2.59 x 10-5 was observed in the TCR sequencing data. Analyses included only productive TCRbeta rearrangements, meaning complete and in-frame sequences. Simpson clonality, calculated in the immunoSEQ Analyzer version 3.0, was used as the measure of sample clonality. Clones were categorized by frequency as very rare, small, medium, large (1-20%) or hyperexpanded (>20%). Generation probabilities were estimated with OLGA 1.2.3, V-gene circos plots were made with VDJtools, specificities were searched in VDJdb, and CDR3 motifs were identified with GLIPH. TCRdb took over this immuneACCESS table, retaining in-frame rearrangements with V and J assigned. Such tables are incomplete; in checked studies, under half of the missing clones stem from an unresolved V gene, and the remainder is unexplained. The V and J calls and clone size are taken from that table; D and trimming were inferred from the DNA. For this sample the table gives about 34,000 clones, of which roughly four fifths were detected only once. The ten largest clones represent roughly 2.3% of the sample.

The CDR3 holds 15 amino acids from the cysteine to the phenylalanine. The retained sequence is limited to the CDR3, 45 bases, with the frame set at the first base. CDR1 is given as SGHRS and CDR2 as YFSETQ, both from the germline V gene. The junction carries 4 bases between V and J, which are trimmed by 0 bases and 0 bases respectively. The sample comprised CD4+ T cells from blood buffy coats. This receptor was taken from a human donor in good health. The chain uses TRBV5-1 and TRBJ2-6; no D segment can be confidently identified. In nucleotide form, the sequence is TGCGCCAGCAGCTTGGGGAGCTCTGGGGCCAACGTCCTGACTTTC. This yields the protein CASSLGSSGANVLTF.